These 27 T cell receptor beta chains were all obtained from the same sample, sequenced in a study of cytotoxic CD8 clonotypes in ibrutinib-treated CLL. TCRdb's copy holds only in-frame clones and misses some; the assay was immunoSEQ multiplex PCR. Among some 200,000 clones listed, nearly 80% were seen once. The starting material was PBMCs, obtained after 12 months of ibrutinib treatment. Receptor source: a human donor with chronic lymphocytic leukemia.

The chain links TRBV6-5 to TRBJ1-4; unclear D gene. Germline V gene lookup returns CDR1 MNHEY and CDR2 SVGAGI. V dropped 8 bases and J dropped 3 bases, with 10 bases sitting between them. The CDR3 runs 13 residues. The DNA of the CDR3 is TGTGCCAGCGCCGCTTGGGCTAATGAAAAACTGTTTTTT. Amino acids: CASAAWANEKLFF.

The chain combines TRBV5-4 with TRBJ2-1; D may be TRBD1 (6 bases). Looked up from germline, CDR1 is SGHNT and CDR2 is YYREEE (reference sequence). With 3 bases removed from V and 10 bases from J, the gap between germline ends came to 14 bases. This CDR3 spans 13 amino acids. CDR3 loop: CASSSRTATEQFF. In DNA form, the CDR3 reads TGTGCCAGCAGCTCGCGGACAGCAACAGAGCAGTTCTTC.

The rearrangement links TRBV27 to TRBJ2-7; no clear D. V was shortened by 2 bases and J by 1 base, with 6 bases between the two germline ends. The CDR3 covers 13 residues. Germline V gives CDR1 MNHEY, CDR2 SMNVEV (reference sequence). The CDR3 region has the DNA TGTGCCAGCAGTTTAAGTGGATCCTACGAGCAGTACTTC. Its translation is CASSLSGSYEQYF.

As to this clone: The sample carries other DNA sequences with the same CDR3. The chain uses TRBV19 and TRBJ2-1; 10 bases fit TRBD2. The V and J ends lost 3 bases and 5 bases, in that order; junction bases with no gene match: 4. Germline values: CDR1 LNHDA, CDR2 SQIVND (reference sequence). This CDR3 is built from 15 residues. The CDR3 DNA follows: TGTGCCAGTAGTATTCGGCTAGCGGGGGACAATGAGCAGTTCTTC. Protein product: CASSIRLAGDNEQFF.

This clone turned up a few times. The chain recombines TRBV7-2 with TRBJ1-5; D possibly corresponds to TRBD1 (6 bases). Germline loops: CDR1 SGHTA, CDR2 FQGNSA. The CDR3 has 13 amino acids. V lost 8 bases to trimming and J lost 7 bases, with 15 bases between them. The CDR3 DNA is TGTGCCAGCTCCGAAGGGGGGGACCAGCCCCAGCATTTT. Translating gives CASSEGGDQPQHF.

This clone was seen a handful of times. J is TRBJ2-1 and V is TRBV19; D gene ambiguous. The CDR3 covers 12 residues. Germline V gene sequence: CDR1 LNHDA, CDR2 SQIVND (reference sequence). Trimming stripped 5 bases from V and 4 bases from J, with 6 bases between. The CDR3 DNA reads as TGTGCCAGTAGTGAACAATACAATGAGCAGTTCTTC. It specifies CASSEQYNEQFF.

The chain joins TRBV2 to TRBJ1-4; possibly TRBD1 for D (6 bases). CDR1 SNHLY and CDR2 FYNNEI come from the germline V gene. The CDR3 covers 15 residues. V was cut by 6 bases and J by 2 bases, with 13 bases left in between. The CDR3 sequence: CASRNRVGTNEKLFF. CDR3 DNA sequence: TGTGCCAGCAGGAACAGGGTGGGGACTAATGAAAAACTGTTTTTT.

This clone appeared once. This chain uses TRBV6-5 with TRBJ2-7; D not resolved. The CDR3 spans 13 residues. Deletions cut 8 bases from V and 4 bases from J, with 15 bases between. Per germline, CDR1 MNHEY and CDR2 SVGAGI. CDR3 sequence (DNA): TGTGCCAGCGTTAACCCTACCTTATACGAGCAGTACTTC. Its protein is CASVNPTLYEQYF.

The CDR3 here is CASSSGGDSGNTIYF. The CDR3 DNA sequence: TGTGCCAGCAGCTCAGGGGGAGACTCTGGAAACACCATATATTTT. V usage is TRBV7-6 and J usage is TRBJ1-3; TRBD1 matches at 7 bases. The junction had 3 bases not matched to a gene; V was cut back by 4 bases and J by 0 bases. The CDR3 contains 15 residues. Per the germline V gene, CDR1 is SGHVS and CDR2 is FNYEAQ.

This clone has a single count. V gene TRBV18 combines with J gene TRBJ2-3; maybe TRBD1 (6 bases). This CDR3 is built from 19 residues. V was shortened by 3 bases and J by 2 bases, with 24 bases between the two germline ends. Germline V lookup: CDR1 KGHSH, CDR2 LQKENI. The chain's CDR3 is CASSPNLYSGQIITDTQYF. In DNA, the CDR3 is TGTGCCAGCTCACCTAACCTCTACTCCGGACAGATCATCACAGATACGCAGTATTTT.

This sequence joins TRBV30 and TRBJ1-1; perhaps TRBD1 as D (5 bases). This CDR3 has 12 amino acids. The V and J ends lost 5 bases and 4 bases respectively, with 11 bases between them. Germline V gene lookup returns CDR1 GTSNPN and CDR2 SVGIG (reference sequence). CDR3 bases: TGTGCCTGGGTGGGGGGTGGCACTGAAGCTTTCTTT. This translates into CAWVGGGTEAFF.

This clone was picked up one time. The CDR3 region has the DNA TGTGCCAGCAGCCAACGATACGAGCAGTACTTC. As protein: CASSQRYEQYF. The rearrangement joins TRBV14 to TRBJ2-7; D gene unclear. Trimming left V 2 bases short and J 4 bases short, with 3 bases between. Germline V gene data show CDR1 as SGHDN and CDR2 as FVKESK. CDR3 length equals 11 residues.

This clone was found a few times. The rearrangement uses TRBV2 and TRBJ1-1, with D hard to call. V lost 4 bases and J 11 bases, leaving 5 bases between the germline ends. This CDR3 has 9 residues. Germline CDR1 reads SNHLY; CDR2 reads FYNNEI. The CDR3 loop reads CASSAPAFF. The CDR3 nucleotides are TGTGCCAGCAGTGCTCCCGCTTTCTTT.

In this sample, this clone turned up once. The chain recombines TRBV19 with TRBJ1-5; D is unresolved. Deletions cut 3 bases from V and 0 bases from J, with 15 bases between. The germline V gene encodes CDR1 LNHDA and CDR2 SQIVND (reference sequence). The CDR3 has 17 residues. This CDR3 is CASSIPTLFYSNQPQHF. The CDR3 coding sequence is TGTGCCAGTAGTATCCCGACCCTATTTTATAGCAATCAGCCCCAGCATTTT.

The chain employs TRBV23-1 and TRBJ2-7; unclear D gene. TRBV23-1 is marked as an open reading frame, function uncertain. The CDR3 is 16 amino acids. V lost 3 bases and J 3 bases, leaving 18 bases between the germline ends. The CDR3 spells CASSHRRILIRYEQYF. Here the CDR3 DNA reads TGCGCCAGCAGTCACCGACGGATACTGATCCGCTACGAGCAGTACTTC.

This chain joins TRBV6-6 and TRBJ1-1, with 8 bases matching TRBD1. CDR1 is MNHNY and CDR2 is SVGAGI in the germline V gene (reference sequence). This CDR3 has 14 residues. Trimming removed 2 bases from V and 1 base from J; junction bases left unmatched: 0. CDR3 region: CASSYQGANTEAFF. For the CDR3, the DNA is TGTGCCAGCAGTTACCAGGGGGCGAACACTGAAGCTTTCTTT.

The V call is TRBV6-5, the J call TRBJ2-7; 8 bases line up with TRBD1. The CDR3 runs 14 residues. V gave up 5 bases and J gave up 7 bases; unmatched junction bases: 10. Germline lookup yields CDR1 MNHEY and CDR2 SVGAGI. DNA for the CDR3: TGTGCCAGCAGTAACAGGGGCAGGGGGCTTGAGCAGTACTTC. Amino acids: CASSNRGRGLEQYF.

The chain is built from TRBV5-1 and TRBJ2-5; TRBD2 matches at 9 bases. Germline V gene data show CDR1 as SGHRS and CDR2 as YFSETQ. This CDR3 is 15 amino acids long. Trimming took 4 bases from V and 1 from J; bases not matched to a gene: 5. The CDR3 protein is CASSSTSGFQETQYF. The CDR3 region has the DNA TGCGCCAGCAGCAGCACTAGCGGGTTCCAAGAGACCCAGTACTTC.

The V call is TRBV11-2, the J call TRBJ1-4; TRBD1 matches at 7 bases. Germline V gene sequence: CDR1 SGHAT, CDR2 FQNNGV. Trimming cost V 4 bases and J 8 bases; bases outside gene matches: 7. This CDR3 spans 14 amino acids. For the CDR3, the DNA is TGTGCCAGCAGCTCCAGGGGGAAAGGCGAAAAACTGTTTTTT. As protein: CASSSRGKGEKLFF.

The rearrangement links TRBV6-5 to TRBJ2-7; perhaps TRBD2 as D (6 bases). The CDR3 loop spans 15 amino acids. CDR1 MNHEY and CDR2 SVGAGI come from the germline V gene. Trimming took off 5 bases at V and 3 bases at J, with 17 bases between the two ends. As DNA, the CDR3 is TGTGCCAGCAGTCCACCGCGGGATTTTTACTACGAGCAGTACTTC. Residues: CASSPPRDFYYEQYF.

The chain employs TRBV6-1 and TRBJ2-3; 12 nucleotides align to TRBD1. Germline trimming cut 7 bases from V and 4 bases from J; bases unmatched to any gene: 6. The CDR3 length is 15 residues. Germline V lookup: CDR1 MNHNS, CDR2 SASEGT. The CDR3 spells CASNVGTGGADTQYF. The CDR3 bases are TGTGCCAGCAATGTAGGGACAGGGGGCGCAGATACGCAGTATTTT.

This clone was recorded a few times. V and J are TRBV11-2 and TRBJ1-1, with D tentatively TRBD1 (5 bases). The germline V gene encodes CDR1 SGHAT and CDR2 FQNNGV. The V end was cut by 4 bases, the J end by 4 bases, with 13 bases between. This CDR3 region has 14 residues. In DNA, the CDR3 is TGTGCCAGCAGCTCCATGGGGGTAGGCACTGAAGCTTTCTTT. Translated: CASSSMGVGTEAFF.

The chain uses TRBV27 and TRBJ2-1, with 7 bases aligning to TRBD1. The CDR3 is 13 amino acids. V gave up 4 bases and J gave up 7 bases; unmatched junction bases: 4. Germline V gives CDR1 MNHEY, CDR2 SMNVEV (reference sequence). DNA of the CDR3: TGTGCCAGCAGTTCAAGGACAGGTAATGAGCAGTTCTTC. Amino acids: CASSSRTGNEQFF.

The rearrangement links TRBV6-5 to TRBJ2-7, with D perhaps matching TRBD2 (5 bases). CDR1 is MNHEY and CDR2 is SVGAGI in the germline V gene. The V and J ends lost 7 bases and 0 bases respectively, with 16 bases between them. CDR3 size: 15 residues. The CDR3 reads CASTSGSRASYEQYF. Written as DNA, the CDR3 is TGTGCCAGCACCTCGGGGTCTCGGGCCTCCTACGAGCAGTACTTC.

The chain couples TRBV19 to TRBJ1-1; a weak D match, TRBD1 (6 bases). The germline CDR1 and CDR2 sequences are LNHDA and SQIVND (reference sequence). V was shortened by 7 bases and J by 5 bases, with 14 bases between the two germline ends. This CDR3 contains 13 residues. CDR3: CASNLGGGTEAFF. DNA of the CDR3: TGTGCCAGTAATTTAGGAGGGGGGACTGAAGCTTTCTTT.

The chain carries TRBV7-9 and TRBJ2-1; 11 positions agree with TRBD2. The germline CDR1 and CDR2 sequences are SEHNR and FQNEAQ (reference sequence). The V gene end was trimmed by 5 bases and the J gene end by 4 bases; junction bases not matched to a gene: 7. The CDR3 runs to 16 residues. The CDR3 coding sequence is TGTGCCAGCAGCGTCGGGACTAGCGGACTTTACAATGAGCAGTTCTTC. Residues: CASSVGTSGLYNEQFF. The full variable domain, with the rest looked up from reference TRBV7-9 and TRBJ2-1, is DTGVSQNPRHKITKRGQNVTFRCDPISEHNRLYWYRQTLGQGPEFLTYFQNEAQLEKSRLLSDRFSAERPKGSFSTLEIQRTEQGDSAMYLCASSVGTSGLYNEQFFGPGTRLTVL.

This rearrangement joins TRBV28 to TRBJ1-2; maybe TRBD1 (6 bases). Trimming took 9 bases from V and 5 from J, leaving 19 bases between them. The CDR3 runs 14 residues. The V gene's germline CDR1 is MDHEN and CDR2 SYDVKM. The CDR3 spells CASSGGQLLYGYTF. The DNA for the CDR3 is TGTGCCAGTTCGGGTGGACAGCTGTTATATGGCTACACCTTC.